The 15 T cell receptor beta chains given below trace back to one sample, sequenced in a study of CD8+ T cells in alopecia areata. Extracted RNA was reverse transcribed, and the resulting cDNA served as sequencing template. The protocol was immunoSEQ multiplex PCR, while the TCRdb copy is restricted to in-frame clones and leaves out a portion. In the table there are 250,000 to 300,000 clones, more than 45% of which are singletons. As to treatment: oral pan-JAK inhibitor, 5-10 mg twice daily. This specimen consisted of CD4+ T cells sorted from blood, obtained at week 24, from a patient treated with tofacitinib. The receptors stem from a human donor with alopecia areata.

V usage is TRBV5-4 and J usage is TRBJ1-2; tentative D call: TRBD1 (5 bases). Germline CDR1 is SGHNT and CDR2 is YYREEE (reference sequence). V lost 0 bases, J lost 5 bases, and 8 bases lay in between. The CDR3 loop spans 13 amino acids. In DNA, the CDR3 is TGTGCCAGCAGCTTGGCTGGGGGGTATGGCTACACCTTC. Residues: CASSLAGGYGYTF.

The V and J genes are TRBV5-4 and TRBJ2-1; 13 nucleotides line up with TRBD2. With V trimmed by 4 bases and J by 3 bases, 10 bases remained unmatched. The length of the CDR3 is 18 residues. Germline CDR1 is SGHNT and CDR2 is YYREEE (reference sequence). Written as DNA, the CDR3 is TGTGCCAGCAGCGCCGGGACTAGCGGGGTCTACTACTACAATGAGCAGTTCTTC. This translates into CASSAGTSGVYYYNEQFF.

This clone occurred a few times. The chain carries TRBV19 and TRBJ2-1; 13 bases fit TRBD2. V trimming: 1 base; J trimming: 0 bases; junction bases outside the gene matches: 9. There are 20 residues in the CDR3. Germline values: CDR1 LNHDA, CDR2 SQIVND (reference sequence). CDR3 loop: CASSIVGTSGIWGSYNEQFF. The DNA for the CDR3 is TGTGCCAGTAGTATAGTCGGGACTAGCGGGATTTGGGGCTCCTACAATGAGCAGTTCTTC.

This chain joins TRBV6-5 and TRBJ2-7; D gene uncertain. Trimming shortened V by 4 bases and J by 1 base, and 14 bases separated the two germline ends. This CDR3 has 15 amino acids. Germline V CDR1 and CDR2: MNHEY, SVGAGI. CDR3 residues: CASSSTRRPSYEQYF. As DNA, the CDR3 is TGTGCCAGCAGTTCGACGAGGCGCCCATCCTACGAGCAGTACTTC.

The sample holds many counts of this clone. This rearrangement joins TRBV18 to TRBJ2-6, with D possibly being TRBD1 (5 bases). Trimming took off 1 base at V and 3 bases at J, with 10 bases between the two ends. The CDR3 is 16 residues long. Germline CDR1 reads KGHSH; CDR2 reads LQKENI. The CDR3 DNA follows: TGTGCCAGCTCACCACAGGGGTCCGGTGGGGCCAACGTCCTGACTTTC. This codes for CASSPQGSGGANVLTF.

This clone was counted only a few times. The chain uses TRBV30 and TRBJ1-5; D not resolved. The CDR3 runs to 16 residues. Trimming pared 0 bases from V and 3 bases from J, leaving 15 bases between. Germline CDR1 reads GTSNPN; CDR2 reads SVGIG (reference sequence). CDR3 sequence reads: CAWSVRRSGVNQPQHF. CDR3 in DNA: TGTGCCTGGAGTGTACGTCGGAGCGGGGTCAATCAGCCCCAGCATTTT.

This clone occurred once. The rearrangement uses TRBV30 and TRBJ1-5; TRBD1 aligns across 7 bases. The CDR3 covers 15 residues. Per the germline V gene, CDR1 is GTSNPN and CDR2 is SVGIG (reference sequence). V shed 1 base, J shed 1 base, and the junction held 4 bases outside the gene matches. The CDR3: CAWSAVDRSNQPQHF. In nucleotides, the CDR3 is TGTGCCTGGAGTGCGGTGGACAGGAGCAATCAGCCCCAGCATTTT.

The chain combines TRBV4-1 with TRBJ2-1; TRBD2 aligns across 9 bases. Germline V gene lookup returns CDR1 MGHRA and CDR2 YSYEKL. The CDR3 contains 16 residues. With V trimmed by 4 bases and J by 8 bases, 12 bases remained unmatched. The CDR3 DNA reads as TGCGCCAGCAGCCCCCTACTAGCGGGCAACGGGGATGAGCAGTTCTTC. Translating it yields CASSPLLAGNGDEQFF.

The chain couples TRBV30 to TRBJ2-2; D perhaps matches TRBD2 (6 bases). CDR3 size: 11 residues. CDR1 and CDR2 (germline): GTSNPN, SVGIG (reference sequence). The CDR3 region is CTGGLTGELFF. DNA for the CDR3: TGTACCGGGGGATTAACCGGGGAGCTGTTTTTT.

This clone came up a few times. J is TRBJ2-5 and V is TRBV29-1; D could derive from TRBD1 or TRBD2 (5 bases each). This CDR3 is 11 amino acids long. In germline, CDR1 is SQVTM, CDR2 ANQGSEA. V was shortened by 6 bases and J by 3 bases, with 8 bases between the two germline ends. The CDR3 DNA sequence: TGCAGCGTGGGACCCGAAGAGACCCAGTACTTC. Translated: CSVGPEETQYF.

The chain employs TRBV5-1 and TRBJ1-1; TRBD1 matches 7 bases. CDR3 length equals 15 residues. Germline V lookup: CDR1 SGHRS, CDR2 YFSETQ. The V and J ends lost 4 bases and 1 base, in that order; junction bases with no gene match: 7. The CDR3 nucleotides read TGCGCCAGCAGCGTGGGGACAGACCGGAACACTGAAGCTTTCTTT. This codes for CASSVGTDRNTEAFF.

The chain has TRBV29-1 and TRBJ1-1, with D unresolved. Germline assignment: CDR1 SQVTM and CDR2 ANQGSEA. The CDR3 spans 17 residues. V was clipped by 8 bases and J by 3 bases, with 28 bases between them. As DNA, the CDR3 is TGCAGCCCCGACAACGGAGGGCTACGCGGGAAGGACACTGAAGCTTTCTTT. It translates to CSPDNGGLRGKDTEAFF.

This chain joins TRBV5-1 and TRBJ1-5; 8 bases fit TRBD1. This CDR3 has 15 residues. Germline-derived CDR1 and CDR2 are SGHRS and YFSETQ. Trimming cost V 4 bases and J 5 bases; bases outside gene matches: 8. The DNA for the CDR3 is TGCGCCAGCAGCCCGGATGGACAGGGAGATCAGCCCCAGCATTTT. It encodes CASSPDGQGDQPQHF. Filled out from reference TRBV5-1 and TRBJ1-5, the complete variable domain reads KAGVTQTPRYLIKTRGQQVTLSCSPISGHRSVSWYQQTPGQGLQFLFEYFSETQRNKGNFPGRFSGRQFSNSRSEMNVSTLELGDSALYLCASSPDGQGDQPQHFGDGTRLSIL.

The chain uses TRBV29-1 and TRBJ2-3; unclear D gene. Trimming left V 6 bases short and J 4 bases short, with 14 bases between. The germline gives CDR1 SQVTM, CDR2 ANQGSEA. There are 13 residues in the CDR3. The CDR3 sequence: CSVDRSSSDTQYF. For the CDR3, the DNA is TGCAGCGTCGATCGTAGCAGTTCAGATACGCAGTATTTT.

The V call is TRBV14, the J call TRBJ1-5; possibly TRBD1 for D (5 bases). Germline values: CDR1 SGHDN, CDR2 FVKESK. The CDR3 extends over 16 amino acids. V was clipped by 3 bases and J by 2 bases, with 14 bases between them. Here the CDR3 DNA reads TGTGCCAGCAGCCACGGCGACAGAGCCCGCAATCAGCCCCAGCATTTT. This codes for CASSHGDRARNQPQHF.